One sample yielded the 31 T cell receptor beta chains listed below, sequenced in a study of blood T cell repertoires in COVID-19. TCRdb keeps only in-frame clones here, not all; method: immunoSEQ multiplex PCR. The sample consists of 100,000 to 140,000 clones, around 80% of them appearing once. The sample was peripheral blood. These receptors were taken from a man in his sixties or seventies with acute or convalescent COVID-19.

J is TRBJ1-5 and V is TRBV27; D remains unclear. V lost 3 bases and J 1 base, leaving 7 bases between the germline ends. The CDR3 length is 14 residues. Germline V lookup: CDR1 MNHEY, CDR2 SMNVEV (reference sequence). In nucleotides, the CDR3 is TGTGCCAGCAGTTTTGAGAGAAGCAATCAGCCCCAGCATTTT. Amino acids: CASSFERSNQPQHF.

This sequence joins TRBV3-1 (or the pseudogene TRBV3-2) and TRBJ2-1, with TRBD2 matching 10 bases. Germline trimming cut 1 base from V and 7 bases from J; bases unmatched to any gene: 7. Germline V lookup: CDR1 LGHDT, CDR2 YNNKEL (reference sequence). The CDR3 has 16 residues. CDR3: CASSQGRVAGGNEQFF. The CDR3 nucleotides are TGTGCCAGCAGCCAAGGAAGGGTAGCGGGGGGAAATGAGCAGTTCTTC.

The V gene is TRBV19, the J gene TRBJ2-2, with D possibly TRBD1 on 6 matching bases. This CDR3 is 14 amino acids long. V shed 4 bases and J shed 7 bases, with 13 bases lying between them. Germline V lookup: CDR1 LNHDA, CDR2 SQIVND (reference sequence). The CDR3 region is CASSNRQAGGELFF. The CDR3 nucleotides read TGTGCCAGTAGTAACCGACAGGCAGGCGGGGAGCTGTTTTTT.

This clone has just a few counts. The genes are TRBV19 and TRBJ1-5, with 7 bases lining up with TRBD1. CDR1 is LNHDA, CDR2 SQIVND, per germline (reference sequence). With 0 bases clipped from V and 6 bases from J, the junction kept 5 bases outside the gene matches. CDR3 length: 15 amino acids. The CDR3 DNA follows: TGTGCCAGTAGTATAGACCGACAGGGTGGTCAGCCCCAGCATTTT. Translating it yields CASSIDRQGGQPQHF. Together with reference TRBV19 and TRBJ1-5, the CDR3 gives the full variable domain: DGGITQSPKYLFRKEGQNVTLSCEQNLNHDAMYWYRQDPGQGLRLIYYSQIVNDFQKGDIAEGYSVSREKKESFPLTVTSAQKNPTAFYLCASSIDRQGGQPQHFGDGTRLSIL.

The V gene is TRBV6-5, the J gene TRBJ2-7; 10 positions match TRBD1. The germline V gene encodes CDR1 MNHEY and CDR2 SVGAGI. This CDR3 comprises 15 residues. J gave up 2 bases and V 7 bases, and 8 bases lay outside the gene matches. The CDR3 DNA is TGTGCCAGCACAAACCGGGACAGGGGAACCTACGAGCAGTACTTC. Translation gives CASTNRDRGTYEQYF.

The chain combines TRBV7-2 with TRBJ1-6; weak D call: TRBD1 (6 bases). The length of the CDR3 is 15 residues. V was clipped by 0 bases and J by 7 bases, with 10 bases between them. CDR1 and CDR2 from the germline V gene are SGHTA and FQGNSA. CDR3 sequence reads: CASSLAGGGNSPLHF. CDR3 sequence (DNA): TGTGCCAGCAGCTTAGCAGGGGGAGGGAATTCACCCCTCCACTTT.

This clone occurred a few times. This chain uses TRBV9 with TRBJ1-1; TRBD1 might be the D (6 bases). Germline loops: CDR1 SGDLS, CDR2 YYNGEE. This CDR3 has 15 residues. Trimming stripped 3 bases from V and 7 bases from J, with 19 bases between. CDR3 nucleotides: TGTGCCAGCAGCGACATCGCAGGGGCCTCCGGTGAAGCTTTCTTT. Translated, it gives CASSDIAGASGEAFF.

This clone was seen more than once but under ten times. V is TRBV5-1 and J is TRBJ2-7; TRBD1 aligns across 9 bases. J gave up 9 bases and V 0 bases, and 19 bases lay outside the gene matches. CDR3 length: 18 residues. CDR1 is SGHRS and CDR2 is YFSETQ in the germline V gene. The CDR3 protein is CASSLAGGTGPPPIGQYF. The CDR3 DNA reads TGCGCCAGCAGCTTGGCCGGGGGGACAGGGCCTCCCCCTATTGGGCAGTACTTC.

The chain joins TRBV3-1 (or the pseudogene TRBV3-2) to TRBJ2-4, with 9 bases matching TRBD1. This CDR3 is 19 amino acids long. The germline gives CDR1 LGHDT, CDR2 YNNKEL (reference sequence). V lost 1 base and J lost 0; bases outside the gene matches: 10. CDR3 nucleotide sequence: TGTGCCAGCAGCCAAGTCCGTAATACAGGGGGCCTAGCCAAAAACATTCAGTACTTC. Protein: CASSQVRNTGGLAKNIQYF.

V usage is TRBV5-1 and J usage is TRBJ1-2; D is uncertain. Germline lookup yields CDR1 SGHRS and CDR2 YFSETQ. V shed 5 bases and J shed 4 bases, with 21 bases lying between them. The CDR3 contains 16 residues. The CDR3 here is CASSRGSGVEGYGYTF. In nucleotides, the CDR3 is TGCGCCAGCAGTCGTGGGTCCGGGGTGGAAGGCTATGGCTACACCTTC. The complete variable domain, with remaining parts taken from reference TRBV5-1 and TRBJ1-2, reads KAGVTQTPRYLIKTRGQQVTLSCSPISGHRSVSWYQQTPGQGLQFLFEYFSETQRNKGNFPGRFSGRQFSNSRSEMNVSTLELGDSALYLCASSRGSGVEGYGYTFGSGTRLTVV.

V and J are TRBV7-2 and TRBJ1-2, with 12 bases that match TRBD1. Germline V gene data show CDR1 as SGHTA and CDR2 as FQGNSA. V was pared by 2 bases and J by 7 bases, with 17 bases of the junction left unmatched. The CDR3 runs 19 residues. CDR3: CASSLQPGTGGAPVGGYTF. The DNA for the CDR3 is TGTGCCAGCAGCTTACAGCCCGGGACAGGGGGCGCCCCGGTTGGTGGCTACACCTTC.

This clone appeared a single time. The CDR3 protein is CASSEGLALDTQYF. Written as DNA, the CDR3 is TGTGCCAGCAGCGAGGGACTAGCGTTGGATACGCAGTATTTT. This chain joins TRBV7-9 and TRBJ2-3, with 10 bases fitting TRBD2. V was clipped by 5 bases and J by 6 bases; unmatched bases: 5. This CDR3 spans 14 amino acids. Germline CDR1 is SEHNR and CDR2 is FQNEAQ (reference sequence).

This chain links TRBV28 with TRBJ2-5, with 9 bases aligning to TRBD1. The CDR3 loop spans 14 amino acids. The germline gives CDR1 MDHEN, CDR2 SYDVKM. The ends lost 5 bases at V and 5 bases at J; junction bases unmatched: 6. CDR3 sequence (DNA): TGTGCCAGCAGTCCTGGGACAGGGCTGGAGACCCAGTACTTC. Amino acids: CASSPGTGLETQYF.

The rearrangement links TRBV6-1 to TRBJ1-6; the D is unclear. V was clipped by 0 bases and J by 3 bases, with 21 bases between them. This CDR3 has 20 amino acids. Germline CDR1 and CDR2: MNHNS and SASEGT. This chain's CDR3 is CASSEATGGLSFSYNSPLHF. CDR3 DNA: TGTGCCAGCAGTGAAGCCACGGGTGGACTGTCGTTTAGCTATAATTCACCCCTCCACTTT.

This chain joins TRBV12-3 or TRBV12-4 and TRBJ2-5; possible D gene TRBD1, 5 bases. There are 12 residues in the CDR3. Trimming left V 6 bases short and J 6 bases short, with 11 bases between. CDR3 nucleotides: TGTGCCAGCAGGGATGACAGCCAGACCCAGTACTTC. Translating it yields CASRDDSQTQYF.

The CDR3 here is CASSPKVPGSSYNSPLHF. The CDR3 nucleotides read TGCGCCAGCAGCCCGAAGGTGCCGGGGAGCTCCTATAATTCACCCCTCCACTTT. This sequence joins TRBV5-1 and TRBJ1-6; D ambiguous. The V and J ends lost 4 bases and 0 bases respectively, with 17 bases between them. Germline CDR1 and CDR2: SGHRS and YFSETQ. The CDR3 contains 18 residues.

V and J are TRBV7-9 and TRBJ1-5; D is unclear. V lost 1 base and J lost 6, with 7 bases in between. Germline lookup yields CDR1 SEHNR and CDR2 FQNEAQ (reference sequence). CDR3 size: 13 residues. The CDR3 sequence: CASSLGHSQPQHF. CDR3 DNA sequence: TGTGCCAGCAGCTTAGGCCATAGTCAGCCCCAGCATTTT.

This clone was seen once. The chain combines TRBV5-6 with TRBJ2-7; 7 positions match TRBD2. The CDR3 length is 16 residues. Germline V gene lookup returns CDR1 SGHDT and CDR2 YYEEEE. V was pared by 2 bases and J by 3 bases, with 11 bases of the junction left unmatched. The CDR3 DNA reads as TGTGCCAGCAGCTTACCGGGACTAAGCGATCTCTACGAGCAGTACTTC. As protein: CASSLPGLSDLYEQYF.

In DNA, the CDR3 is TGTGCCAGTAGAAATCTTAGGAACACTGAAGCTTTCTTT. Translation: CASRNLRNTEAFF. This chain joins TRBV19 and TRBJ1-1; D is uncertain. Trimming took 6 bases from V and 1 from J, leaving 9 bases between them. The germline V gene has CDR1 LNHDA and CDR2 SQIVND (reference sequence). There are 13 residues in the CDR3. The full variable domain, completed using reference TRBV19 and TRBJ1-1, is DGGITQSPKYLFRKEGQNVTLSCEQNLNHDAMYWYRQDPGQGLRLIYYSQIVNDFQKGDIAEGYSVSREKKESFPLTVTSAQKNPTAFYLCASRNLRNTEAFFGQGTRLTVV.

The genes are TRBV11-3 and TRBJ2-2, with D possibly matching TRBD2 (6 bases). Germline CDR1 is SGHNT and CDR2 is YENEEA. Trimming pared 6 bases from V and 3 bases from J, leaving 17 bases between. This CDR3 has 16 residues. CDR3 DNA sequence: TGTGCCAGCAGTTCCCGAACTAGCCTGGACACCGGGGAGCTGTTTTTT. It codes for CASSSRTSLDTGELFF.

This rearrangement joins TRBV6-6 to TRBJ1-2, with 7 positions matching TRBD1. The V gene end was trimmed by 0 bases and the J gene end by 4 bases; junction bases not matched to a gene: 2. CDR3 length equals 14 residues. Germline V gene lookup returns CDR1 MNHNY and CDR2 SVGAGI (reference sequence). CDR3 in DNA: TGTGCCAGCAGTTACTCCCGGGACAGCTATGGCTACACCTTC. It yields the protein CASSYSRDSYGYTF.

This chain joins TRBV7-9 and TRBJ2-3; D is possibly TRBD1 (6 bases). Germline V lookup: CDR1 SEHNR, CDR2 FQNEAQ (reference sequence). The CDR3 loop spans 12 amino acids. The V gene lost 4 bases and the J gene lost 5 bases, with 7 bases spanning the gap. In DNA, the CDR3 is TGTGCCAGCAGCTCACAGGGAGATACGCAGTATTTT. This translates into CASSSQGDTQYF.

The rearrangement links TRBV3-1 (or the pseudogene TRBV3-2) to TRBJ2-2; D possibly corresponds to TRBD1 (5 bases). Germline values: CDR1 LGHDT, CDR2 YNNKEL (reference sequence). This CDR3 region has 19 residues. Trimming stripped 1 base from V and 0 bases from J, with 18 bases between. CDR3 DNA sequence: TGTGCCAGCAGCCAAGGGGTCTCGATTGGGGCCCCGAACACCGGGGAGCTGTTTTTT. As protein: CASSQGVSIGAPNTGELFF.

The chain is built from TRBV3-1 (or the pseudogene TRBV3-2) and TRBJ2-3; 11 positions match TRBD2. Germline CDR1 reads LGHDT; CDR2 reads YNNKEL (reference sequence). This CDR3 region has 16 residues. The CDR3 is CAASKSLAGGADTQYF. The CDR3 nucleotides read TGTGCAGCAAGTAAAAGTCTAGCGGGGGGTGCAGATACGCAGTATTTT.

The chain links TRBV7-9 to TRBJ2-5, with TRBD1 matching 10 bases. Germline values: CDR1 SEHNR, CDR2 FQNEAQ (reference sequence). This CDR3 spans 13 amino acids. V lost 5 bases, J lost 8 bases, and 5 bases stayed unmatched. The chain's CDR3 is CASSEGQGRTQYF. The CDR3 DNA reads as TGTGCCAGCAGCGAGGGACAGGGGAGAACCCAGTACTTC.

This sequence joins TRBV27 and TRBJ2-1; 7 positions agree with TRBD2. The CDR3 contains 18 residues. The V segment lost 2 bases and the J segment 10 bases; nucleotides outside the gene matches: 20. Per germline, CDR1 MNHEY and CDR2 SMNVEV (reference sequence). The CDR3 sequence is CASSLPKAGTTGMGEQFF. CDR3 in DNA: TGTGCCAGCAGTTTACCTAAAGCGGGGACTACCGGCATGGGAGAGCAGTTCTTC.

This clone was detected a few times. CDR3 protein: CASSQGQQYQPQHF. CDR3 nucleotides: TGTGCCAGCAGCCAAGGTCAACAGTATCAGCCCCAGCATTTT. The chain combines TRBV3-1 (or the pseudogene TRBV3-2) with TRBJ1-5, with D unclear. The CDR3 is made up of 14 amino acids. Looked up from germline, CDR1 is LGHDT and CDR2 is YNNKEL (reference sequence). Between the trimmed V and J ends, which lost 1 base and 5 bases, there was a span of 9 bases.

CDR3 residues: CASSLASLAGGQETQYF. CDR3 nucleotide sequence: TGTGCCAGCAGCTTGGCGTCACTAGCGGGGGGACAAGAGACCCAGTACTTC. The V and J genes are TRBV11-2 and TRBJ2-5; 12 bases are shared with TRBD2. This CDR3 region has 17 residues. V lost 3 bases to trimming and J lost 2 bases; unmatched junction nucleotides: 7. The germline gives CDR1 SGHAT, CDR2 FQNNGV.

V and J are TRBV6-5 and TRBJ1-1; 7 nucleotides agree with TRBD1. The CDR3 has 15 residues. Trimming removed 0 bases from V and 5 bases from J; junction bases left unmatched: 6. The V gene's germline CDR1 is MNHEY and CDR2 SVGAGI. The CDR3 bases are TGTGCCAGCAGTTACTCTGGAACAGGGGAGACTGAAGCTTTCTTT. This sequence encodes CASSYSGTGETEAFF.

This chain connects TRBV7-9 to TRBJ2-2; 9 bases align to TRBD2. The CDR3 covers 16 residues. Germline CDR1 SEHNR, CDR2 FQNEAQ (reference sequence). V lost 5 bases to trimming and J lost 4 bases; unmatched junction nucleotides: 8. The CDR3 nucleotides read TGTGCCAGCAGCCCGGGTCTAGCGGGGCCCACCGGGGAGCTGTTTTTT. Protein product: CASSPGLAGPTGELFF.

The chain combines TRBV6-1 with TRBJ1-1; D possibly corresponds to TRBD1 (5 bases). This CDR3 has 13 residues. Germline V gene sequence: CDR1 MNHNS, CDR2 SASEGT. V lost 3 bases to trimming and J lost 0 bases, with 5 bases between them. The CDR3 here is CASSETVNTEAFF. CDR3 nucleotides: TGTGCCAGCAGTGAGACAGTGAACACTGAAGCTTTCTTT.